Listed below are T cell receptor beta chains from one sample, sequenced in a study of blood T cells in healthy people across ages. TCRdb called the 5' RACE reads again in MiXCR, with one record for every CDR3 protein. The sample holds around 780,000 distinct CDR3 sequences, about a quarter seen once. A further study also used this sample, focusing on T cells of mothers and their children.

Sequences were obtained from blood. The receptors were sampled from a boy aged 10-17 years in good health. Each CDR3 is given with its conserved first and last residue. Each record gives: D gene, clone size, J gene, CDR3 length, V gene, CDR3 DNA, CDR3 protein. D genes are given only for firm matches. Size is stated for part of the rows, as once, few or many counts, or as a class when the clone is expanded.

D: TRBD2
size: few
J: TRBJ2-3
length: 19
V: TRBV24-1
DNA: TGTGCCACCAGTGATTGGGGGACTAGCGGGGGGACCCTTCGAGATACGCAGTATTTT
CDR3: CATSDWGTSGGTLRDTQYF

D: -
size: few
J: TRBJ2-3
length: 15
V: TRBV5-1
DNA: TGCGCCAGCAGCAAAAGAGCCCCGGGCACGGATACGCAGTATTTT
CDR3: CASSKRAPGTDTQYF

D: -
size: few
J: TRBJ2-5
length: 13
V: TRBV4-1
DNA: TGCGCCAGCAGCCAAGATCGCATTGAGACCCAGTACTTC
CDR3: CASSQDRIETQYF

D: TRBD2
size: many
J: TRBJ2-5
length: 14
V: TRBV5-1
DNA: TGCGCCAGCAGTCGGGGGGGCCCTGGAGAGACCCAGTACTTC
CDR3: CASSRGGPGETQYF

D: -
size: -
J: TRBJ2-7
length: 16
V: TRBV6-5
DNA: TGTGCCAGCAGTTACACCAATGAAGGATCTAGTAGCGAGCAGTACTTC
CDR3: CASSYTNEGSSSEQYF

D: -
size: -
J: TRBJ1-3
length: 17
V: TRBV3-1
DNA: TGTGCCAGCAGCCAAGATAGGTGGGGCAGCTCTGGAAACACCATATATTTT
CDR3: CASSQDRWGSSGNTIYF

D: -
size: -
J: TRBJ2-2
length: 14
V: TRBV4-1
DNA: TGCGCCAGCAGCCAAGAGGGGAACACCGGGGAGCTGTTTTTT
CDR3: CASSQEGNTGELFF

D: -
size: few
J: TRBJ1-4
length: 15
V: TRBV20-1
DNA: TGCAGTGTCTTAAAAGAGGGCACCTCGAATGAAAAACTGTTTTTT
CDR3: CSVLKEGTSNEKLFF

D: -
size: -
J: TRBJ1-1
length: 16
V: TRBV2
DNA: TGTGCCAGCGCTCCCCCGTCGGGAGAACGGCGGACTGAAGCTTTCTTT
CDR3: CASAPPSGERRTEAFF

D: TRBD2
size: many
J: TRBJ2-1
length: 15
V: TRBV25-1
DNA: TGTGCCAGCAGTGAACCGGCGGGGGGTTACAATGAGCAGTTCTTC
CDR3: CASSEPAGGYNEQFF

D: -
size: -
J: TRBJ1-3
length: 15
V: TRBV5-1
DNA: TGCGCCAGCAGCTCATCAGTGGCCTCTGGAAACACCATATATTTT
CDR3: CASSSSVASGNTIYF

D: -
size: -
J: TRBJ1-2
length: 14
V: TRBV2
DNA: TGTGCCAGCAGTCCGGACTGGACTAACTATGGCTACACCTTC
CDR3: CASSPDWTNYGYTF

D: -
size: -
J: TRBJ1-4
length: 16
V: TRBV9
DNA: TGTGCCAGCAGCGTAGGGGTGGATGAGGCGATCGAAAAACTGTTTTTT
CDR3: CASSVGVDEAIEKLFF

D: -
size: -
J: TRBJ2-5
length: 15
V: TRBV3-1
DNA: TGTGCCAGCAGCATTTCCGGGACAAAGGGGGAGACCCAGTACTTC
CDR3: CASSISGTKGETQYF

D: -
size: few
J: TRBJ2-1
length: 12
V: TRBV29-1
DNA: TGCAGCGTTGGTGTCAGATACAATGAGCAGTTCTTC
CDR3: CSVGVRYNEQFF

D: -
size: -
J: TRBJ1-2
length: 13
V: TRBV12-3/TRBV12-4
DNA: TGTGCCAGCAGTACGGGGAAGAACTATGGCTACACCTTC
CDR3: CASSTGKNYGYTF

D: -
size: -
J: TRBJ2-1
length: 17
V: TRBV6-5
DNA: TGTGCCAGCAGTTACTCGATAGGGGACACCCCATTCAATGAGCAGTTCTTC
CDR3: CASSYSIGDTPFNEQFF

D: TRBD1
size: few
J: TRBJ1-1
length: 18
V: TRBV24-1
DNA: TGTGCCACCTCTCGGAGGCCCCGGGACAGGGAATTGGTCACTGAAGCTTTCTTT
CDR3: CATSRRPRDRELVTEAFF

D: -
size: -
J: TRBJ2-1
length: 16
V: TRBV5-1
DNA: TGCGCCAGCAGCTTTACCCGGGACGAGAGGGTTAATGAGCAGTTCTTC
CDR3: CASSFTRDERVNEQFF

D: -
size: -
J: TRBJ2-7
length: 12
V: TRBV6-2/TRBV6-3
DNA: TGTGCCAGCAGTTTCTGGAGGTACGAGCAGTACTTC
CDR3: CASSFWRYEQYF

D: -
size: -
J: TRBJ2-1
length: 15
V: TRBV12-3/TRBV12-4
DNA: TGTGCCAGCAGTTTGGACGGGAACATCAAGAATGAGCAGTTCTTC
CDR3: CASSLDGNIKNEQFF

D: -
size: few
J: TRBJ2-7
length: 13
V: TRBV29-1
DNA: TGCAGCGTTAGGGGAGGAACCTCCTACGAGCAGTACTTC
CDR3: CSVRGGTSYEQYF

D: TRBD1
size: few
J: TRBJ2-7
length: 13
V: TRBV6-1
DNA: TGTGCCAGCAGTGTACAGGGGTACCACGAGCAGTACTTC
CDR3: CASSVQGYHEQYF

D: TRBD2
size: few
J: TRBJ2-4
length: 14
V: TRBV11-3
DNA: TGTGCCAGCAGCTCGGGGGGGGCCAAAAACATTCAGTACTTC
CDR3: CASSSGGAKNIQYF

D: TRBD2
size: -
J: TRBJ2-3
length: 13
V: TRBV7-2
DNA: TGTGCCAGCAGCTTAAGCGGGGGGCCCAGGCAGTATTTT
CDR3: CASSLSGGPRQYF

D: TRBD2
size: -
J: TRBJ2-2
length: 15
V: TRBV7-6
DNA: TGTGCCAGCACCTCACTAGCGGGACTGACCGGGGAGCTGTTTTTT
CDR3: CASTSLAGLTGELFF

D: -
size: -
J: TRBJ1-6
length: 15
V: TRBV12-3/TRBV12-4
DNA: TGTGCCAGCAGTTTGAGTTTTGGAGAGAATTCACCCCTCCACTTT
CDR3: CASSLSFGENSPLHF

D: TRBD2
size: -
J: TRBJ2-3
length: 14
V: TRBV29-1
DNA: TGCAGCGTTGAATTACAGCGGGGGGAAGATACGCAGTATTTT
CDR3: CSVELQRGEDTQYF

D: -
size: few
J: TRBJ2-7
length: 13
V: TRBV29-1
DNA: TGCAGCGTGCGAAGGCAGTTCTCCTACGAGCAGTACTTC
CDR3: CSVRRQFSYEQYF

D: TRBD2
size: -
J: TRBJ2-5
length: 13
V: TRBV5-1
DNA: TGCGCCAGTAGAAATGTAGCGGGAGAGACCCAGTACTTC
CDR3: CASRNVAGETQYF

D: TRBD1
size: -
J: TRBJ2-3
length: 12
V: TRBV20-1
DNA: TGCAGTCTTCGGCAGGGGGCAGATACGCAGTATTTT
CDR3: CSLRQGADTQYF

D: -
size: -
J: TRBJ2-5
length: 11
V: TRBV11-2
DNA: TGTGCCAGCAGCTTAGATACGGCCCAGTACTTC
CDR3: CASSLDTAQYF

D: TRBD2
size: once
J: TRBJ2-2
length: 15
V: TRBV5-5
DNA: TGTGCCAGCAGGGGGACTAGCGCACACACCGGGGAGCTGTTTTTT
CDR3: CASRGTSAHTGELFF

D: -
size: few
J: TRBJ1-2
length: 11
V: TRBV29-1
DNA: TGCAGCGTTGAAGGTTCCTATGGCTACACCTTC
CDR3: CSVEGSYGYTF

D: TRBD1
size: -
J: TRBJ2-7
length: 14
V: TRBV12-3/TRBV12-4
DNA: TGTGCCAGCAGGACCGGGACAGGGCCTTACGAGCAGTACTTC
CDR3: CASRTGTGPYEQYF

D: TRBD2
size: -
J: TRBJ2-5
length: 14
V: TRBV12-5
DNA: TGTGCTAGTGGACCCGGGGGGGCGAGTGAGACCCAGTACTTC
CDR3: CASGPGGASETQYF

D: TRBD2
size: -
J: TRBJ2-3
length: 16
V: TRBV12-3/TRBV12-4
DNA: TGTGCCAGTCTTAAATTAGCGGGGGGCCGCACAGATGCGCAGTATTTT
CDR3: CASLKLAGGRTDAQYF

D: -
size: once
J: TRBJ2-5
length: 14
V: TRBV6-6
DNA: TGTGCCAGCAGTTACTCCGGGGGAACGGAGACCCAGTACTTC
CDR3: CASSYSGGTETQYF

D: -
size: -
J: TRBJ1-6
length: 15
V: TRBV2
DNA: TGTGCCAGCAGCCAGGAGAGCTCCTATAATTCACCCCTCCACTTT
CDR3: CASSQESSYNSPLHF

D: -
size: -
J: TRBJ2-7
length: 15
V: TRBV12-5
DNA: TGTGCTAGTGGCCCCCTAATCACCTCCACGTACGAGCAGTACTTC
CDR3: CASGPLITSTYEQYF

D: -
size: few
J: TRBJ1-5
length: 15
V: TRBV12-3/TRBV12-4
DNA: TGTGCCAGCAGCTATGGGACCTATAGCAATCAGCCCCAGCATTTT
CDR3: CASSYGTYSNQPQHF

D: TRBD1
size: -
J: TRBJ2-5
length: 15
V: TRBV29-1
DNA: TGCAGCGTTGGACGGGACAGGCTACCGCAAGAGACCCAGTACTTC
CDR3: CSVGRDRLPQETQYF